Listed below are T cell receptor beta chains from one sample, sequenced in a study of blood T cell repertoires in COVID-19. Assay used: immunoSEQ multiplex PCR; TCRdb lists only in-frame clones, some missing. This sample has roughly 120,000 clones; less than 95% occur once, and the top ten carry 1.5% to 2%. The sample comprised peripheral blood. All receptors derive from a human donor with active COVID-19. The donor label of this sample is uncertain. Each CDR3 is given with its conserved first and last residue. The order of the fields is J gene, V gene, D gene, CDR3 protein. The D gene is left open where the match is weak.

TRBJ2-7,TRBV19,TRBD1,CASSITGQHYEQYF
TRBJ1-2,TRBV19,.,CASMRRNYGYTF
TRBJ2-5,TRBV15,TRBD2,CATLPWAGEETQYF
TRBJ2-2,TRBV18,.,CASSPSTANTGELFF
TRBJ2-1,TRBV29-1,.,CSVDRSRGPFSEQFF
TRBJ2-3,TRBV10-1,TRBD1,CASSLTKQGARTDTQYF
TRBJ2-3,TRBV9,.,CASSPLLGGAVDTQYF
TRBJ2-2,TRBV9,.,CASRTTGNTGELFF
TRBJ2-1,TRBV5-1,TRBD1,CASSLKGAPTYNEQFF
TRBJ2-1,TRBV19,TRBD1,CASKSSETGSNEQFF
TRBJ2-1,TRBV19,.,CASTESPSSYNEQFF
TRBJ1-1,TRBV19,TRBD1,CASSIQGALTEAFF
TRBJ1-1,TRBV5-4,.,CASSLPAGREAFF
TRBJ1-1,TRBV4-3,TRBD1,CASSQSGTGDTEAFF
TRBJ2-1,TRBV30,.,CAWSVLGEQFF
TRBJ2-5,TRBV18,TRBD2,CASSSRLAVMETQYF
TRBJ2-2,TRBV11-3,TRBD1,CASSRTGRTGELFF
TRBJ1-2,TRBV6-2/TRBV6-3,.,CASSLLTGPNYGYTF
TRBJ2-4,TRBV23-1,.,CASSRSSQIHYIAKNIQYF
TRBJ1-2,TRBV20-1,.,CSASDRVNYGYTF
TRBJ2-1,TRBV6-2/TRBV6-3,TRBD2,CASSYGGVPYNEQFF
TRBJ2-7,TRBV18,.,CASSPSTTYEQYF
TRBJ2-5,TRBV18,TRBD2,CASSPPAGGLSETQYF
TRBJ1-1,TRBV5-6,.,CASSFTGRLNTEAFF
TRBJ2-5,TRBV9,TRBD2,CASSAGLAGTETQYF
TRBJ1-4,TRBV19,TRBD1,CASSADRGYEKLFF